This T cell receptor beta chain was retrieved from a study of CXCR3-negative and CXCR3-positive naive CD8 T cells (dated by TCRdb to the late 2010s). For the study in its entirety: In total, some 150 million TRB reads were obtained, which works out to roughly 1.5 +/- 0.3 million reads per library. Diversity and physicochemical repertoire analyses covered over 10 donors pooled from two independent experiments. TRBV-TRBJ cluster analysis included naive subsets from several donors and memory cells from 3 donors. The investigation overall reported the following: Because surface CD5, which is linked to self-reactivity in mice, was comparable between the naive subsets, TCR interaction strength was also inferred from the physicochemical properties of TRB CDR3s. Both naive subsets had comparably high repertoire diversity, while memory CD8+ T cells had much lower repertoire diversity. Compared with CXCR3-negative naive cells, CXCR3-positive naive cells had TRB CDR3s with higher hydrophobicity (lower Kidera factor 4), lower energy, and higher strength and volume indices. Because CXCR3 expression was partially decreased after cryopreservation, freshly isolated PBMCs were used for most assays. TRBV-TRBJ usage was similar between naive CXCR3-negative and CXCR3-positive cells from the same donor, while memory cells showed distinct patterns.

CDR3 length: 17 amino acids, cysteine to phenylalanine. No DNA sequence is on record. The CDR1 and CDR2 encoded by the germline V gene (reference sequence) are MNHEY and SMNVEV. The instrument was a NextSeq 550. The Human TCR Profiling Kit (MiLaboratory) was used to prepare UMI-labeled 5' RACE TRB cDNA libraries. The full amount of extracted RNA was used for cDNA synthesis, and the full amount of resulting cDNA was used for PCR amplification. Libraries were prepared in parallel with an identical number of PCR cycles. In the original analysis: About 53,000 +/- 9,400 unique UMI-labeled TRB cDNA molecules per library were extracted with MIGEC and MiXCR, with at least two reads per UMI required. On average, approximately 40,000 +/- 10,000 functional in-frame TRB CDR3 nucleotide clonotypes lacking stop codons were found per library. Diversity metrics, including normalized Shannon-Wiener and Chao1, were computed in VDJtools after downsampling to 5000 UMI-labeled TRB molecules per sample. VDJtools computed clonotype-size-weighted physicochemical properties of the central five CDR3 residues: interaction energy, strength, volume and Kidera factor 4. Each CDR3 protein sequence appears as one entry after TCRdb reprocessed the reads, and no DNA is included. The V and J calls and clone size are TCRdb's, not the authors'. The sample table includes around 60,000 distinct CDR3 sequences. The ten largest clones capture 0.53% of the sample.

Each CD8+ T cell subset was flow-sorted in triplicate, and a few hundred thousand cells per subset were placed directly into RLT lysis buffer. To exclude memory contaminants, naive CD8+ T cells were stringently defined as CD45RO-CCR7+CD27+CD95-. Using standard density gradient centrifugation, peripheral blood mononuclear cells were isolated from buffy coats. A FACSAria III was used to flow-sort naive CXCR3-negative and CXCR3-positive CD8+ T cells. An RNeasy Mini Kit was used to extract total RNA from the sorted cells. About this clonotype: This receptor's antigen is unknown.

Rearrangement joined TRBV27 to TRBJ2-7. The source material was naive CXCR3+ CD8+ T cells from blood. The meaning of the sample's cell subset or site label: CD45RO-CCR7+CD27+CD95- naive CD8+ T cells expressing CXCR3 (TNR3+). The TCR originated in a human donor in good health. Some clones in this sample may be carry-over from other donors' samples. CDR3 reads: CASSLSQGVITSYEQYF.